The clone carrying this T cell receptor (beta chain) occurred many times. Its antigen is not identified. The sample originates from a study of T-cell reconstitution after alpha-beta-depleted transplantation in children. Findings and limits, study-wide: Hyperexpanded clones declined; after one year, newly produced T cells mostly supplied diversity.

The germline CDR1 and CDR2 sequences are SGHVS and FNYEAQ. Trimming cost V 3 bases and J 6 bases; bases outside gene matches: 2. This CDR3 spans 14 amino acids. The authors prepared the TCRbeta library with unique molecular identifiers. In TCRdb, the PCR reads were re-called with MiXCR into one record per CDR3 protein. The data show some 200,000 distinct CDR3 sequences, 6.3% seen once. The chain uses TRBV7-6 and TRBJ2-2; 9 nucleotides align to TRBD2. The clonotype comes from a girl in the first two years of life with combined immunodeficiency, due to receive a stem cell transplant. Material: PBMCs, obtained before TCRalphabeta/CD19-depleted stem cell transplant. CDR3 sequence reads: CASSFSGSAGELFF. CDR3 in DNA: TGTGCCAGCAGCTTTAGCGGGAGTGCCGGGGAGCTGTTTTTT.